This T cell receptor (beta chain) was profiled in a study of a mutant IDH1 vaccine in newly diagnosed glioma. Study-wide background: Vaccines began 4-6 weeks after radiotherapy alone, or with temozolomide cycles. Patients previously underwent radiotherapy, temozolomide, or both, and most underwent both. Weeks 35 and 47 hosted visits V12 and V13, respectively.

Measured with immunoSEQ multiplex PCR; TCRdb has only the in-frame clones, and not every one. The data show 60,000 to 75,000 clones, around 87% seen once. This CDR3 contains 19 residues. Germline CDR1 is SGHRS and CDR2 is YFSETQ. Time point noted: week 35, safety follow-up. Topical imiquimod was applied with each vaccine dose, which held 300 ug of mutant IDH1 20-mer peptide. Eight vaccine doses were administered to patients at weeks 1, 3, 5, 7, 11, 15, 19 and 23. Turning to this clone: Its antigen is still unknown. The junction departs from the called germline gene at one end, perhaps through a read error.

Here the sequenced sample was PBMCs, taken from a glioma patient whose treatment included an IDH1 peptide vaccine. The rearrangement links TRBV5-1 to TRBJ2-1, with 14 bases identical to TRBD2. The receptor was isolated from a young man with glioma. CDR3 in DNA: TGCGCCAGCAGCGCCCGACTAGCGGGAGGGCCGGTCGGGTACAATGAGCCGTTCTTC. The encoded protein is CASSARLAGGPVGYNEPFF.